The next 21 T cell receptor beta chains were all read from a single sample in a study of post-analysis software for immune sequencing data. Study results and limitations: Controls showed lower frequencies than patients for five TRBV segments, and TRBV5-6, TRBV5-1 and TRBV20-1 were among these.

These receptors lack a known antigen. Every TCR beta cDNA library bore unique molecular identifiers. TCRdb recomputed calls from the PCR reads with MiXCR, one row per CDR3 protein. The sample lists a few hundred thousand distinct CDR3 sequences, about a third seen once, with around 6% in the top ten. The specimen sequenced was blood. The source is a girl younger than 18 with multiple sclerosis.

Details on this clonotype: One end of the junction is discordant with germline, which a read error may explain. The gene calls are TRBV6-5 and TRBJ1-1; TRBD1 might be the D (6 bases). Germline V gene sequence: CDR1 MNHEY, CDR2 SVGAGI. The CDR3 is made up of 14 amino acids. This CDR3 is CASRRSRWDTEAFF. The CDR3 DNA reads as TGTGCCAGCAGGCGGTCTCGGTGGGACACTGAGGCTTTCTTT.

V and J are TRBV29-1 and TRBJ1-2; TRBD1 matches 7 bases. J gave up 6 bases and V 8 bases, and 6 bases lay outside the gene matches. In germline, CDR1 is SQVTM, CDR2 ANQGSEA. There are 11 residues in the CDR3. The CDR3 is CSSVTGDGYTF. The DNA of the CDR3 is TGCAGCTCCGTAACAGGGGATGGCTACACCTTC.

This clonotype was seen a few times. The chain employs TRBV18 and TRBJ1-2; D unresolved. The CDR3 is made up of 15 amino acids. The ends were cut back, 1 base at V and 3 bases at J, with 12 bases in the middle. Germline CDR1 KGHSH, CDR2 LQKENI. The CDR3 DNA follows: TGTGCCAGCTCACCACTTTGGGGTGAAGACTATGGCTACACCTTC. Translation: CASSPLWGEDYGYTF.

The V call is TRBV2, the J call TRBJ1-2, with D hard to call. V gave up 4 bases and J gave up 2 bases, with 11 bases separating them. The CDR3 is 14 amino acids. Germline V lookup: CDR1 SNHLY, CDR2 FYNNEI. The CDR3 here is CASSGVSTNYGYTF. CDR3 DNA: TGTGCCAGCAGTGGGGTGTCGACGAACTATGGCTACACCTTC.

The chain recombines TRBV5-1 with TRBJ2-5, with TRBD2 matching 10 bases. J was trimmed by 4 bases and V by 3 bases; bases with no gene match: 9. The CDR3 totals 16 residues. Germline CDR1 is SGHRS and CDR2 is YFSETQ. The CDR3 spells CASSWTPKRGGETQYF. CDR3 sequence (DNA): TGCGCCAGCAGCTGGACCCCCAAGCGGGGGGGAGAGACCCAGTACTTC.

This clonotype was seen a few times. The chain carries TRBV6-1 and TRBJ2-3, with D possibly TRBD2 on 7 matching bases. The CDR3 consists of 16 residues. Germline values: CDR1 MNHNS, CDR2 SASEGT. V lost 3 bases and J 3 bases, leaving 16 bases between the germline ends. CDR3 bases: TGTGCCAGCAGTGAGGTTCGGCGGGGGCGTACAGATACGCAGTATTTT. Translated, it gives CASSEVRRGRTDTQYF.

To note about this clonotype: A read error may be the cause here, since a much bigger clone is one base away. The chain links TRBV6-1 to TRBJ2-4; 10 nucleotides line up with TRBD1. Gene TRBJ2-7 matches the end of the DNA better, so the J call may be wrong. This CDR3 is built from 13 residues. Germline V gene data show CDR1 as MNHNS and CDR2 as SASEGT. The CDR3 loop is CASRRTGGHEQYF. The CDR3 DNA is TGTGCCAGCAGAAGGACAGGGGGGCACGAGCAGTACTTC.

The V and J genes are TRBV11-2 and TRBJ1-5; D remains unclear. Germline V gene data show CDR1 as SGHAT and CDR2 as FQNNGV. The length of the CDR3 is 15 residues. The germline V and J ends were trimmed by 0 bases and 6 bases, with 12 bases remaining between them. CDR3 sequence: CASSLDHGGGQPQHF. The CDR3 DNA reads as TGTGCCAGCAGCTTAGATCACGGAGGAGGTCAGCCCCAGCATTTT.

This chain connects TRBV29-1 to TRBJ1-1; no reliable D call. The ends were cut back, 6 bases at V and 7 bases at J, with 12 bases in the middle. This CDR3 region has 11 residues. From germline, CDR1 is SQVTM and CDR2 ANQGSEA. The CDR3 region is CSVYLSREAFF. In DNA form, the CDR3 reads TGCAGCGTCTATTTGTCGCGTGAAGCTTTCTTT.

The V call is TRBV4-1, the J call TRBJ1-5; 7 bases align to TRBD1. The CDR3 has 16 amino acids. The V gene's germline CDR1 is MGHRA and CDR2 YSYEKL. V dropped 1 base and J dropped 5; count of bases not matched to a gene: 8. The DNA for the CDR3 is TGCGCCAGCAGCCAAGTGGAGGGGGCAGGTCATCAGCCCCAGCATTTT. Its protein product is CASSQVEGAGHQPQHF.

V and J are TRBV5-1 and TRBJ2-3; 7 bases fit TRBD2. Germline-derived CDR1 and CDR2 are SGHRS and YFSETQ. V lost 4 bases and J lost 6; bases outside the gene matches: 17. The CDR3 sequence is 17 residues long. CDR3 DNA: TGCGCCAGCAGCCCTATGATCCTAGCGGATCATCCGGATACGCAGTATTTT. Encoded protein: CASSPMILADHPDTQYF.

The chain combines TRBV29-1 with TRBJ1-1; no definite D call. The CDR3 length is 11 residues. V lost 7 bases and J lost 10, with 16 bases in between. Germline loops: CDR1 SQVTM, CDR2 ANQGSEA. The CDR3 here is CSGGNPRGAFF. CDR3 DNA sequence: TGCAGCGGCGGGAATCCCCGGGGAGCTTTCTTT.

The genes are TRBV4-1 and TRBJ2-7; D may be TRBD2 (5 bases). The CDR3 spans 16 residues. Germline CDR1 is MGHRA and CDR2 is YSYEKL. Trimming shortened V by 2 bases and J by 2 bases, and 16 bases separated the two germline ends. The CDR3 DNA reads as TGCGCCAGCAGCCAAACCATTAACCCCGGGACCTACGAGCAGTACTTC. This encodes CASSQTINPGTYEQYF.

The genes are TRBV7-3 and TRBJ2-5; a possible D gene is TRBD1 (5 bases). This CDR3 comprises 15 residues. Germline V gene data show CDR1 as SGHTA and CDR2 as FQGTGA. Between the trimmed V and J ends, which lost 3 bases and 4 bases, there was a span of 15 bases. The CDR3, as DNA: TGTGCCAGCAGCTTGGCAGGGTCAGAAGGAGAGACCCAGTACTTC. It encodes CASSLAGSEGETQYF.

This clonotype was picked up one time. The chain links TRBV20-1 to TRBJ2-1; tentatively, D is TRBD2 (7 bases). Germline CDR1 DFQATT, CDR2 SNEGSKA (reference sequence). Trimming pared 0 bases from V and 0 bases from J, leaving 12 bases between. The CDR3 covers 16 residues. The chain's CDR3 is CSARDIRGASYNEQFF. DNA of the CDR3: TGCAGTGCTAGAGATATCCGGGGGGCCTCCTACAATGAGCAGTTCTTC.

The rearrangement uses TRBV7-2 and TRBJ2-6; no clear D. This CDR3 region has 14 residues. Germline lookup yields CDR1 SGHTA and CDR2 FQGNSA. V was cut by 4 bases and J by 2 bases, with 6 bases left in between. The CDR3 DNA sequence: TGTGCCAGCAGCTCCAGTGCTGGGGCCAACGTCCTGACTTTC. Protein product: CASSSSAGANVLTF.

The CDR3 protein is CSARDVASGGRYEQYF. The CDR3 coding sequence is TGCAGTGCTAGAGATGTGGCTAGCGGGGGGAGGTACGAGCAGTACTTC. V usage is TRBV20-1 and J usage is TRBJ2-7, with 11 bases lining up with TRBD2. V lost 0 bases and J lost 4; bases outside the gene matches: 8. Germline assignment: CDR1 DFQATT and CDR2 SNEGSKA (reference sequence). There are 16 residues in the CDR3.

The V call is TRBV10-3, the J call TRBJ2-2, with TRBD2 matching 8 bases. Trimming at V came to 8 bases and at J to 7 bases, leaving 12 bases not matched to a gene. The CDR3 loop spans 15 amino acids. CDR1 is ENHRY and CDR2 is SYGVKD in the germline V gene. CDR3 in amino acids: CAIGRTGGENGELFF. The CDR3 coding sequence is TGTGCCATCGGCAGGACGGGAGGGGAAAACGGGGAGCTGTTTTTT.

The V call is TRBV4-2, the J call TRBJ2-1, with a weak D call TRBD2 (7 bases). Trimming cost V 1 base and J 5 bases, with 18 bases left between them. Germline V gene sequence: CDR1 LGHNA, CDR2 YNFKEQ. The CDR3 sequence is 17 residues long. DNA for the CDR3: TGTGCCAGCAGCCAAGTTAGGGGGGGTAGACAAGACAATGAGCAGTTCTTC. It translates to CASSQVRGGRQDNEQFF.

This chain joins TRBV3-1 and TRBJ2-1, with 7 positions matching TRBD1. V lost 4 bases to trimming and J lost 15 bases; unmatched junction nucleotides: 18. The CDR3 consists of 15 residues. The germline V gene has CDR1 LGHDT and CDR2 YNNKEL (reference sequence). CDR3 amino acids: CASSRNRGLGEKPFF. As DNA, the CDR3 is TGTGCCAGCAGCCGAAACAGGGGCCTCGGGGAAAAGCCGTTCTTC.

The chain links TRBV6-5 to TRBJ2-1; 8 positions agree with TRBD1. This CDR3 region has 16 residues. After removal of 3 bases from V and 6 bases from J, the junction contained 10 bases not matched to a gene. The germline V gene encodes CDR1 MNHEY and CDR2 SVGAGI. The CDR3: CASSYLGQGAVNEQFF. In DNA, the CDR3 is TGTGCCAGCAGTTATCTCGGTCAGGGGGCTGTCAATGAGCAGTTCTTC.